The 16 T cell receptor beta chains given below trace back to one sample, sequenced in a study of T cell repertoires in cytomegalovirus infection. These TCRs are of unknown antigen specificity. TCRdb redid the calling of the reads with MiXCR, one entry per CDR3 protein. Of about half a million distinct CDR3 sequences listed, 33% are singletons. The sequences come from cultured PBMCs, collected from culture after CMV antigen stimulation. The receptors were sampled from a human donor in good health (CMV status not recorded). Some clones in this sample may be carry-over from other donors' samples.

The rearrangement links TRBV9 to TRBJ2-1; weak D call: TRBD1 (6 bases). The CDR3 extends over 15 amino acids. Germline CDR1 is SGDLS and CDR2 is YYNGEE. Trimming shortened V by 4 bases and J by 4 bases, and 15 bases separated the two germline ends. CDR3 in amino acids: CASSIQGIQYNEQFF. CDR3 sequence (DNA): TGTGCCAGCAGCATTCAGGGGATACAGTACAATGAGCAGTTCTTC.

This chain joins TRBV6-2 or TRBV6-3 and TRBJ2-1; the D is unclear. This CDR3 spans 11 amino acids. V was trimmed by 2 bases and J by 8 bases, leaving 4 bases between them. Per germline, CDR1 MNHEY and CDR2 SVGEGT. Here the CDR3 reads CASSYPHEQFF. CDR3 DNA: TGTGCCAGCAGTTACCCCCATGAGCAGTTCTTC.

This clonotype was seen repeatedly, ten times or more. The CDR3 DNA is TGTGCCAGCGCAATAGCGCAGAGTCCAGATACGCAGTATTTT. Translated: CASAIAQSPDTQYF. The rearrangement uses TRBV7-8 and TRBJ2-3, with D possibly matching TRBD2 (5 bases). Germline V gene lookup returns CDR1 SGHVS and CDR2 FQNEAQ. V lost 8 bases, J lost 4 bases, and 16 bases lay in between. The CDR3 covers 14 residues.

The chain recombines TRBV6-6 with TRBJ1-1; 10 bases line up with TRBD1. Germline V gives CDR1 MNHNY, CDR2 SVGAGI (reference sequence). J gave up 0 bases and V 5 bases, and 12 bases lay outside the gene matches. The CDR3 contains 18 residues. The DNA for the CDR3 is TGTGCCAGCAGTAAGACAGGGGGCGCGGGTCGGATGAACACTGAAGCTTTCTTT. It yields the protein CASSKTGGAGRMNTEAFF.

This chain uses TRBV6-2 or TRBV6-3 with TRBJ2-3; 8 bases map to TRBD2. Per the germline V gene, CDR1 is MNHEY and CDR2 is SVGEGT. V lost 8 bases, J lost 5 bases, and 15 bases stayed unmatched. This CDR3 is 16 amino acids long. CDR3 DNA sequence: TGTGCCAGCGGCCCTGGGGGAGCGGGAGCAAGAGATACGCAGTATTTT. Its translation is CASGPGGAGARDTQYF.

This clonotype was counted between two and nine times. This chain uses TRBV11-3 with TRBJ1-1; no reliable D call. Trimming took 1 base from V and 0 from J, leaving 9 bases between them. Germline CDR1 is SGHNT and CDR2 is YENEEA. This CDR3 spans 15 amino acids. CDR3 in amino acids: CASSLAGRLNTEAFF. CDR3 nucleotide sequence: TGTGCCAGCAGCTTAGCAGGCAGGCTGAACACTGAAGCTTTCTTT.

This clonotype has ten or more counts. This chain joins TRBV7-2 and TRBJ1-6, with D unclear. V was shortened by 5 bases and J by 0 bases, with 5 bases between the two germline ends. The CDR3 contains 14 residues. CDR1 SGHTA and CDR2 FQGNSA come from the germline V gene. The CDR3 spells CASSPSSYNSPLHF. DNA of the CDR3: TGTGCCAGCAGCCCAAGCTCCTATAATTCACCCCTCCACTTT.

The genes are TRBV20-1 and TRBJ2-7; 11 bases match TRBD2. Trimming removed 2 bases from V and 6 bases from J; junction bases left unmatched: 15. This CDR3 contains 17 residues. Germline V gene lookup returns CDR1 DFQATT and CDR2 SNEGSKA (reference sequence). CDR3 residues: CSARRPILAGEGAEQYF. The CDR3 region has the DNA TGCAGTGCTAGAAGACCCATACTAGCGGGAGAGGGCGCCGAGCAGTACTTC.

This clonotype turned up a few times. CDR3 DNA: TGCGCCAGCACCATGACAGGGAGAAATACGCAGTATTTT. This gives the protein CASTMTGRNTQYF. This chain joins TRBV5-1 and TRBJ2-3; 7 nucleotides align to TRBD1. Germline V lookup: CDR1 SGHRS, CDR2 YFSETQ. V lost 6 bases, J lost 7 bases, and 8 bases stayed unmatched. This CDR3 is built from 13 residues.

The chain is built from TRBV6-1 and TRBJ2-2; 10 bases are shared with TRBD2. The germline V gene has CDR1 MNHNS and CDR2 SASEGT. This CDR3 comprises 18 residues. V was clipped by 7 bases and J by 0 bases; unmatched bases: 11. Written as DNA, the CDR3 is TGTGCCAGCACCCCTAAAGGGGGACTAGCGACGAACACCGGGGAGCTGTTTTTT. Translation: CASTPKGGLATNTGELFF.

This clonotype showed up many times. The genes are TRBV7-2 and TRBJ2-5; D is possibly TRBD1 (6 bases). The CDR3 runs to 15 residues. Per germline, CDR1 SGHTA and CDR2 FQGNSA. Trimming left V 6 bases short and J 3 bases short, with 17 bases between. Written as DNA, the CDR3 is TGTGCCAGCAGTCACCCACCAGGGGTGGAAGAGACCCAGTACTTC. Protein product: CASSHPPGVEETQYF.

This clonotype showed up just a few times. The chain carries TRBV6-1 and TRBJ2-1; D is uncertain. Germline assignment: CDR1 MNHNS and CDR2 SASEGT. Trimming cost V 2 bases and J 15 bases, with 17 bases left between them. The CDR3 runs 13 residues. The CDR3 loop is CASSEILGPHPFF. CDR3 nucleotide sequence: TGTGCCAGCAGTGAAATCCTCGGACCACACCCGTTCTTC.

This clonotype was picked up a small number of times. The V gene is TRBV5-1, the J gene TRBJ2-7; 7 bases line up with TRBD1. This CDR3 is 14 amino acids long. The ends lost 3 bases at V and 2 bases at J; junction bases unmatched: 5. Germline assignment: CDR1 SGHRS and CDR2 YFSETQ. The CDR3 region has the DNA TGCGCCAGCAGCTCCGGGACAGCAACCTACGAGCAGTACTTC. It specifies CASSSGTATYEQYF.

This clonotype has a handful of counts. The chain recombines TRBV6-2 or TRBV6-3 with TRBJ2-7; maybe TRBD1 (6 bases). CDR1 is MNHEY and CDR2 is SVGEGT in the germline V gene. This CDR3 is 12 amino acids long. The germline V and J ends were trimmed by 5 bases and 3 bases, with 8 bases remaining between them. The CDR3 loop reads CASSRQDYEQYV. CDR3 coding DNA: TGTGCCAGCAGTCGACAGGACTACGAGCAGTACGTC.

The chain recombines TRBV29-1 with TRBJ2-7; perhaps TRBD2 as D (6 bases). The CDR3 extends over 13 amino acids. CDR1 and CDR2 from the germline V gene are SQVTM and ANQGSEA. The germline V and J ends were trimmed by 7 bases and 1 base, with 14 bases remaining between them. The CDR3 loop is CSATPTSSYEQYF. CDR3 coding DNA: TGCAGCGCCACTCCGACTAGTTCCTACGAGCAGTACTTC.

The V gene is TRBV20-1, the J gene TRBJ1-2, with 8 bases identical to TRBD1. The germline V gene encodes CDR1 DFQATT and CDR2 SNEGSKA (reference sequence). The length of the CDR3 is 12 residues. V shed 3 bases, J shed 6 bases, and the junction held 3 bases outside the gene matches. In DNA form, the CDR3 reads TGCAGTGCTAGCGACAGGGGACATGGCTACACCTTC. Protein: CSASDRGHGYTF.